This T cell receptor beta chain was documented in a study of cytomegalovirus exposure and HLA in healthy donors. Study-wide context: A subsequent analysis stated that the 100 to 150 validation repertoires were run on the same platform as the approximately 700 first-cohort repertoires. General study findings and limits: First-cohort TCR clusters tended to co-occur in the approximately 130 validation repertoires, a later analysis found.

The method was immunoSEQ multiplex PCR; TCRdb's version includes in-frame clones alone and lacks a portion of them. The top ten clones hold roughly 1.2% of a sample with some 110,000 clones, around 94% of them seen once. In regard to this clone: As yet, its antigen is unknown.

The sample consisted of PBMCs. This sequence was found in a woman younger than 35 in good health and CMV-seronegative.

The DNA of the CDR3 is TGTGCCAGCAGACTTCAGGGGGCGTTTGGAAACACCATATATTTT. It translates to CASRLQGAFGNTIYF. The chain is built from TRBV28 and TRBJ1-3, with 8 bases aligning to TRBD1. V gave up 6 bases and J gave up 3 bases; unmatched junction bases: 7. The CDR3 covers 15 residues. Germline V gene lookup returns CDR1 MDHEN and CDR2 SYDVKM.